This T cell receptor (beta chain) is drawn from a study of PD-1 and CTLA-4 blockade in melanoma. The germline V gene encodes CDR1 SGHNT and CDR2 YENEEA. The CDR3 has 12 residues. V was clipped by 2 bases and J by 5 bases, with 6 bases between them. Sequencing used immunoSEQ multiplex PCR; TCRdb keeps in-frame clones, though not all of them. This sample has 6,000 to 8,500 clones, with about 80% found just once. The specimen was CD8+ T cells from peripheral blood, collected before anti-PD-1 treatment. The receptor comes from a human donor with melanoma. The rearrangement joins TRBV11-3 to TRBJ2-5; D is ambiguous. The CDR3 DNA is TGTGCCAGCAGCTTAAGGAAGGAGACCCAGTACTTC. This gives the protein CASSLRKETQYF. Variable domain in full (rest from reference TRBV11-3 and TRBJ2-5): EAGVVQSPRYKIIEKKQPVAFWCNPISGHNTLYWYLQNLGQGPELLIRYENEEAVDDSQLPKDRFSAERLKGVDSTLKIQPAELGDSAVYLCASSLRKETQYFGPGTRLLVL.